These 7 T cell receptor beta chains were all obtained from the same sample, sequenced in a study of cytomegalovirus exposure and HLA in healthy donors. The PCR made use of 60 Vbeta and 13 Jbeta primers. The method was immunoSEQ multiplex PCR; TCRdb's version includes in-frame clones alone and lacks a portion of them. Of tens of thousands of clones listed, around 75% are singletons. Material: PBMCs. These receptors were obtained from a woman aged 40 to 50 in good health and CMV-seropositive.

The chain links TRBV5-1 to TRBJ2-1, with 7 bases lining up with TRBD2. The CDR3 runs to 14 residues. J lost 4 bases, V lost 4 bases, and 5 bases had no gene match. The germline V gene has CDR1 SGHRS and CDR2 YFSETQ. The CDR3 here is CASSSQRDYNEQFF. The CDR3 region has the DNA TGCGCCAGCAGCAGCCAGCGGGATTACAATGAGCAGTTCTTC.

The chain uses TRBV19 and TRBJ1-1; D possibly corresponds to TRBD1 (5 bases). Deletions cut 3 bases from V and 7 bases from J, with 12 bases between. Germline values: CDR1 LNHDA, CDR2 SQIVND (reference sequence). This CDR3 has 13 amino acids. Here the CDR3 DNA reads TGTGCCAGTAGTATGACACTGGGGGGTGAAGCTTTCTTT. It specifies CASSMTLGGEAFF. Looking up the rest from reference TRBV19 and TRBJ1-1 gives the full variable domain: DGGITQSPKYLFRKEGQNVTLSCEQNLNHDAMYWYRQDPGQGLRLIYYSQIVNDFQKGDIAEGYSVSREKKESFPLTVTSAQKNPTAFYLCASSMTLGGEAFFGQGTRLTVV.

The CDR3 DNA reads as TGTGCCAGCTCACCAAGGGCGGGGGGGCTCGAGCAGTACTTC. Amino acids: CASSPRAGGLEQYF. The chain has TRBV18 and TRBJ2-7, with 9 nucleotides matching TRBD2. This CDR3 has 14 residues. V trimming: 2 bases; J trimming: 6 bases; junction bases outside the gene matches: 5. Germline CDR1 reads KGHSH; CDR2 reads LQKENI.

CDR3 sequence: CASSQSTGRGNYGYTF. The DNA of the CDR3 is TGCGCCAGCAGCCAATCTACAGGGAGAGGGAACTATGGCTACACCTTC. The chain links TRBV4-1 to TRBJ1-2; tentative D call: TRBD1 (6 bases). Germline V lookup: CDR1 MGHRA, CDR2 YSYEKL. V lost 2 bases and J lost 2, with 15 bases in between. CDR3 length equals 16 residues.

The chain combines TRBV6-4 with TRBJ1-6; perhaps TRBD1 as D (6 bases). The CDR3 sequence is 13 residues long. Between the trimmed V and J ends, which lost 4 bases and 10 bases, there was a span of 11 bases. Germline V gene sequence: CDR1 MRHNA, CDR2 SNTAGT. Here the CDR3 DNA reads TGTGCCAGCAGTGCCTCGACAGGCTCACCCCTCCACTTT. Translation: CASSASTGSPLHF.

This clone was seen once. The CDR3: CASSTFLGGAGTDTQYF. The CDR3 region has the DNA TGTGCCAGTAGTACCTTCTTAGGGGGGGCAGGCACAGATACGCAGTATTTT. The chain carries TRBV19 and TRBJ2-3; a weak D match, TRBD2 (7 bases). CDR3 size: 17 residues. Deletions cut 4 bases from V and 1 base from J, with 18 bases between. Per the germline V gene, CDR1 is LNHDA and CDR2 is SQIVND (reference sequence).

The rearrangement links TRBV5-1 to TRBJ2-2; D possibly corresponds to TRBD1 (6 bases). The germline V gene has CDR1 SGHRS and CDR2 YFSETQ. This CDR3 is 14 amino acids long. Deletions cut 4 bases from V and 0 bases from J, with 7 bases between. CDR3 in amino acids: CASSDRSNTGELFF. The DNA of the CDR3 is TGCGCCAGCAGCGACAGGTCGAACACCGGGGAGCTGTTTTTT.